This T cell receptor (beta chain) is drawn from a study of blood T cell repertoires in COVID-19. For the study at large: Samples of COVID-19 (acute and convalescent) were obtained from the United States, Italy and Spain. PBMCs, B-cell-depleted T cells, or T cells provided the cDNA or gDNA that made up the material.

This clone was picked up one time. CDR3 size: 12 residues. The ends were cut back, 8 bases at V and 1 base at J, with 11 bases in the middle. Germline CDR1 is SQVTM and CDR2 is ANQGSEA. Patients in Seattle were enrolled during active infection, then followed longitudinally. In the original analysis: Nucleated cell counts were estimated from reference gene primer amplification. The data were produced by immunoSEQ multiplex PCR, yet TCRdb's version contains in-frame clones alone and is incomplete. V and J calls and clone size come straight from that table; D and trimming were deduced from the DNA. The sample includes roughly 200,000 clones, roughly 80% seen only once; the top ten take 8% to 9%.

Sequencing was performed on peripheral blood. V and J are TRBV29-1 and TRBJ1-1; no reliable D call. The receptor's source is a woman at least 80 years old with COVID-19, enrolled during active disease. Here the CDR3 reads CSFTRQNTEAFF. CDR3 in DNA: TGCAGCTTTACAAGACAGAACACTGAAGCTTTCTTT.